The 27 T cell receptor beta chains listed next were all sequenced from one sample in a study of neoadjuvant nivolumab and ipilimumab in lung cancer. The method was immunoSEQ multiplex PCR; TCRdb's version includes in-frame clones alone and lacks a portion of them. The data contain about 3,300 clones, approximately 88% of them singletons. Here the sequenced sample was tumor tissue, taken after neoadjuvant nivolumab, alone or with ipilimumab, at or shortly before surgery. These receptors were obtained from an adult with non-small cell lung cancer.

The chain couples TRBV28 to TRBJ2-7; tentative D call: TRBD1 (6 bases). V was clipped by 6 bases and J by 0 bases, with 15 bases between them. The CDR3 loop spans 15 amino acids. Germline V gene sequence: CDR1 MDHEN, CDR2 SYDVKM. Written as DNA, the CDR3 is TGTGCCAGCAGGAAGGACAGAACCAGCTCCTACGAGCAGTACTTC. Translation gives CASRKDRTSSYEQYF.

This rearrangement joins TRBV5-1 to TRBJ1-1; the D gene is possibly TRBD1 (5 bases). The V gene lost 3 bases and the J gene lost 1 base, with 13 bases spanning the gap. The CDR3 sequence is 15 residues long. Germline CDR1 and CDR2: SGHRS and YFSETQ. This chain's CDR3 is CASSYGVQANTEAFF. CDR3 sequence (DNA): TGCGCCAGCAGCTATGGTGTACAGGCGAACACTGAAGCTTTCTTT.

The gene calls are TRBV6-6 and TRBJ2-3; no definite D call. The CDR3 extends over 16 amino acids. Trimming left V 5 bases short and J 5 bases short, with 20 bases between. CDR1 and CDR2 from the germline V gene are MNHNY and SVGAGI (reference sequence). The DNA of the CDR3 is TGTGCCAGCAGTAGAGGCAGGCAGATCCGCGGAGATACGCAGTATTTT. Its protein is CASSRGRQIRGDTQYF.

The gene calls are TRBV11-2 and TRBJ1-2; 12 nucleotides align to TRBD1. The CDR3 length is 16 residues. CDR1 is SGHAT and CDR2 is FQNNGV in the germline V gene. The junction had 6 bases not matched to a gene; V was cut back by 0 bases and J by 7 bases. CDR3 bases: TGTGCCAGCAGCTTAGAACCGGGGGACAGGGGGCTTGGCTACACCTTC. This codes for CASSLEPGDRGLGYTF. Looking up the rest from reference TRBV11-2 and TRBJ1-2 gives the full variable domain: EAGVAQSPRYKIIEKRQSVAFWCNPISGHATLYWYQQILGQGPKLLIQFQNNGVVDDSQLPKDRFSAERLKGVDSTLKIQPAKLEDSAVYLCASSLEPGDRGLGYTFGSGTRLTVV.

CDR3 sequence reads: CASSPPGSYTQYF. Written as DNA, the CDR3 is TGTGCCAGTAGCCCCCCCGGCTCCTATACGCAGTATTTT. The chain combines TRBV19 with TRBJ2-3; D not resolved. The CDR3 runs 13 residues. Germline V gene sequence: CDR1 LNHDA, CDR2 SQIVND (reference sequence). Trimming removed 6 bases at V and 7 bases at J, with 14 bases between.

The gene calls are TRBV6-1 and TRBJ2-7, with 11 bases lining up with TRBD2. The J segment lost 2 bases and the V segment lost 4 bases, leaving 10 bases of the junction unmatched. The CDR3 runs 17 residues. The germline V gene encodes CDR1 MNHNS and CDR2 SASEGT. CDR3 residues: CASSVSGTSGGAYEQYF. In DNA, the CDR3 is TGTGCCAGCAGTGTCTCCGGGACTAGCGGAGGGGCCTACGAGCAGTACTTC.

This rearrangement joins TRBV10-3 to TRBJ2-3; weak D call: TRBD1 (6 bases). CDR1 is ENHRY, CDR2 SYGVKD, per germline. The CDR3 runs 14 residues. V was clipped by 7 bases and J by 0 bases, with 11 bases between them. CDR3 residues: CAITAGVSTDTQYF. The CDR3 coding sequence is TGTGCCATCACCGCAGGGGTGAGCACAGATACGCAGTATTTT.

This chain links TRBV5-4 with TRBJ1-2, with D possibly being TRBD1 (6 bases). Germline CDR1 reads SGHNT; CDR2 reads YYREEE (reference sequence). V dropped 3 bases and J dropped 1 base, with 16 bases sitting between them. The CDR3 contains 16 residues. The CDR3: CASSSVGGHHNYGYTF. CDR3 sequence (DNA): TGTGCCAGCAGCTCAGTGGGGGGACACCATAACTATGGCTACACCTTC.

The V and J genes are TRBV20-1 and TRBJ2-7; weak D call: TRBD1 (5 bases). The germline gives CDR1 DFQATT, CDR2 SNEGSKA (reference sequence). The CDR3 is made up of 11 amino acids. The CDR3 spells CRQAPPNEQYF. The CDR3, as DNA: TGCAGACAGGCGCCTCCTAACGAGCAGTACTTC.

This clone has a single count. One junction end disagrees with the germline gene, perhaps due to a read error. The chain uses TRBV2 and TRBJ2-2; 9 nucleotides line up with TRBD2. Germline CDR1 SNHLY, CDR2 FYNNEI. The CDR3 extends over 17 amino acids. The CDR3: CDEGGMRGGPNTGELFF. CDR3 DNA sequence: TGCGACGAAGGTGGAATGCGGGGGGGCCCGAACACCGGGGAGCTGTTTTTT. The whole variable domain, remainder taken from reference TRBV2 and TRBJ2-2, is EPEVTQTPSHQVTQMGQEVILRCVPISNHLYFYWYRQILGQKVEFLVSFYNNEISEKSEIFDDQFSVERPDGSNFTLKIRSTKLEDSAMYFCDEGGMRGGPNTGELFFGEGSRLTVL.

This CDR3 is CAWSVRGRELFF. CDR3 nucleotide sequence: TGTGCCTGGAGTGTTAGGGGCAGGGAGCTGTTTTTT. The rearrangement links TRBV30 to TRBJ2-2, with D possibly being TRBD1 (5 bases). Deletions cut 0 bases from V and 9 bases from J, with 8 bases between. The CDR3 runs 12 residues. CDR1 and CDR2 (germline): GTSNPN, SVGIG (reference sequence).

CDR3 residues: CASSQEPNYGYTF. For the CDR3, the DNA is TGCGCCAGCAGTCAAGAACCGAACTATGGCTACACCTTC. The V call is TRBV5-1, the J call TRBJ1-2; D uncertain. The V and J ends lost 5 bases and 2 bases respectively, with 10 bases between them. The CDR3 has 13 amino acids. Germline CDR1 reads SGHRS; CDR2 reads YFSETQ.

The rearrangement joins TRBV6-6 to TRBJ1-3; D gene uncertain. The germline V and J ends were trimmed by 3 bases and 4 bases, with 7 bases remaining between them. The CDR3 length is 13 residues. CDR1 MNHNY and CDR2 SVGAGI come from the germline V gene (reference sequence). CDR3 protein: CASSYIQGNTIYF. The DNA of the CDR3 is TGTGCCAGCAGTTATATACAGGGAAACACCATATATTTT.

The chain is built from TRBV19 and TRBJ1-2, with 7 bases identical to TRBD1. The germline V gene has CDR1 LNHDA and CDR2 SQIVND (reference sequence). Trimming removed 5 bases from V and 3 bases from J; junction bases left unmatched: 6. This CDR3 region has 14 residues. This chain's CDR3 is CASSLQGSDYGYTF. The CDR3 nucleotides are TGTGCCAGTAGTCTACAGGGGTCGGACTATGGCTACACCTTC. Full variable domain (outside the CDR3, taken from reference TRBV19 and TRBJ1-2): DGGITQSPKYLFRKEGQNVTLSCEQNLNHDAMYWYRQDPGQGLRLIYYSQIVNDFQKGDIAEGYSVSREKKESFPLTVTSAQKNPTAFYLCASSLQGSDYGYTFGSGTRLTVV.

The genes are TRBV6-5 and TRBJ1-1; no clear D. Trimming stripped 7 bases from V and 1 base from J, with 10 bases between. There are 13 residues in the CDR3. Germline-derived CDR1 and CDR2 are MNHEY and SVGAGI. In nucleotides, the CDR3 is TGTGCCAGCACCTTATGGGGGAACACTGAAGCTTTCTTT. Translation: CASTLWGNTEAFF.

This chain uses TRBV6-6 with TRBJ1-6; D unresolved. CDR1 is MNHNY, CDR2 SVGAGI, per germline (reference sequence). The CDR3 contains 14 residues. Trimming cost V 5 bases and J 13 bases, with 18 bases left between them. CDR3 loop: CASSGPLFSKPLHF. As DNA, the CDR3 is TGTGCCAGCAGTGGCCCCCTATTTTCAAAGCCCCTCCACTTT.

In nucleotides, the CDR3 is TGTGCCAGCAGCTTCAGGGGTTCGGTGGAGCAGTACTTC. This codes for CASSFRGSVEQYF. This sequence joins TRBV11-2 and TRBJ2-7; a weak D match, TRBD1 (6 bases). Germline V gene data show CDR1 as SGHAT and CDR2 as FQNNGV. The V and J ends lost 3 bases and 7 bases respectively, with 13 bases between them. The CDR3 runs 13 residues.

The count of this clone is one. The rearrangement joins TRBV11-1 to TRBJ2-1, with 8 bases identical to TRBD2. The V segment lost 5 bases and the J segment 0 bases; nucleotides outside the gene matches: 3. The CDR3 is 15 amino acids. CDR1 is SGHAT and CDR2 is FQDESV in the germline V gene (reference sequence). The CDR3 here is CASSPGGSSYNEQFF. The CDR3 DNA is TGTGCCAGCAGCCCGGGGGGGAGCTCCTACAATGAGCAGTTCTTC.

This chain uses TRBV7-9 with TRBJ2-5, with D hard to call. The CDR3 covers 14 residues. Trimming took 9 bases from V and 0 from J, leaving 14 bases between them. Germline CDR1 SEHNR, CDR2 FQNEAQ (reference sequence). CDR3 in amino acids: CASSPGRNQETQYF. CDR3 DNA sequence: TGTGCCAGTTCCCCGGGTCGGAACCAAGAGACCCAGTACTTC.

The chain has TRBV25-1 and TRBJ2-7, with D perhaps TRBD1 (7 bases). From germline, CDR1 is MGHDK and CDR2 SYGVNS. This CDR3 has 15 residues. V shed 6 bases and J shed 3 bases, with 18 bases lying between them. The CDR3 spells CASSLSGGIDYEQYF. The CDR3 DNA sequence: TGTGCCAGCAGCTTGTCAGGGGGGATAGACTACGAGCAGTACTTC.

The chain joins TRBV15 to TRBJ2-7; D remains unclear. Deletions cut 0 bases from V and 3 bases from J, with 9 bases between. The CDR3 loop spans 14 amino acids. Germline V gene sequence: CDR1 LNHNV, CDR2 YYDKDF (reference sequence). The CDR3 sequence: CATSRDGNLYEQYF. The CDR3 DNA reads TGTGCCACCAGCAGAGATGGGAACCTCTACGAGCAGTACTTC.

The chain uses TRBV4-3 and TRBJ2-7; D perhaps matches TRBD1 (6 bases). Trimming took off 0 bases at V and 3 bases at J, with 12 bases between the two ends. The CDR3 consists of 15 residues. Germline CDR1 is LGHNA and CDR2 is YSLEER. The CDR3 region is CASSQDTGQSYEQYF. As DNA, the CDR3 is TGCGCCAGCAGCCAAGATACCGGACAGAGCTACGAGCAGTACTTC.

In nucleotides, the CDR3 is TGTGCCAGCAGCTTAAATATGGGAGAGACCCAGTACTTC. It codes for CASSLNMGETQYF. This chain connects TRBV7-8 to TRBJ2-5, with D unresolved. There are 13 residues in the CDR3. Between the trimmed V and J ends, which lost 2 bases and 4 bases, there was a span of 8 bases. Germline values: CDR1 SGHVS, CDR2 FQNEAQ.

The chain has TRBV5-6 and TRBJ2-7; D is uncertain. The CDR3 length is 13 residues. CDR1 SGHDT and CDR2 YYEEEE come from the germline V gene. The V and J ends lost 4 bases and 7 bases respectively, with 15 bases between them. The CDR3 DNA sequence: TGTGCCAGCAGCCGCCGCGGTTGGGGTGAGCAGTACTTC. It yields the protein CASSRRGWGEQYF.

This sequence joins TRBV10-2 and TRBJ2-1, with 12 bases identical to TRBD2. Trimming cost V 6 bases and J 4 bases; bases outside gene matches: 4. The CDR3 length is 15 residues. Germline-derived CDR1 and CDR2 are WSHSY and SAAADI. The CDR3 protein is CASSLLAGGYNEQFF. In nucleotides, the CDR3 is TGCGCCAGCAGCTTACTAGCGGGGGGATACAATGAGCAGTTCTTC.

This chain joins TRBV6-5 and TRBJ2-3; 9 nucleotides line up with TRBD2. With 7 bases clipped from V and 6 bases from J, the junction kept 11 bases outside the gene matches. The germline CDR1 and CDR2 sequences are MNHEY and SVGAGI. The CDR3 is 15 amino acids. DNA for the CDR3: TGTGCCAGCAAGTTTACGGGACTAGCAACGGATACGCAGTATTTT. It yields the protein CASKFTGLATDTQYF.

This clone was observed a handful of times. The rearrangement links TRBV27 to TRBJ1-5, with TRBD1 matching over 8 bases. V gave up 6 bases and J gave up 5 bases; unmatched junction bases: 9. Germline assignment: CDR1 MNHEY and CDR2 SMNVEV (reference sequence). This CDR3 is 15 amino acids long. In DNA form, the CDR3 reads TGTGCCAGCAGCCCCTCGACAGGGGAAGATCAGCCCCAGCATTTT. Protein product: CASSPSTGEDQPQHF.